A single sample is the source of the 29 T cell receptor beta chains below, sequenced in a study of cytomegalovirus exposure and HLA in healthy donors. Researchers ran the PCR with 60 Vbeta and 13 Jbeta primers. TCRdb's table, derived via immunoSEQ multiplex PCR, lists solely in-frame clones and lacks some. The data contain 200,000 or so clones, 84% of them singletons. The material sequenced was PBMCs. Source of these receptors: a woman aged 50 to 65 in good health and CMV-seropositive.

This clone was recorded a few times. The chain carries TRBV11-3 and TRBJ2-7; TRBD1 aligns across 11 bases. V gave up 5 bases and J gave up 5 bases; unmatched junction bases: 5. The CDR3 length is 14 residues. The germline CDR1 and CDR2 sequences are SGHNT and YENEEA. CDR3 region: CASSKDRGRDEQYF. As DNA, the CDR3 is TGTGCCAGCAGCAAGGACAGGGGGCGAGACGAGCAGTACTTC. The full variable domain, its missing parts supplied by reference TRBV11-3 and TRBJ2-7, is EAGVVQSPRYKIIEKKQPVAFWCNPISGHNTLYWYLQNLGQGPELLIRYENEEAVDDSQLPKDRFSAERLKGVDSTLKIQPAELGDSAVYLCASSKDRGRDEQYFGPGTRLTVT.

The CDR3 protein is CASSLDGAYEQYF. Here the CDR3 DNA reads TGTGCCAGCAGCTTGGACGGGGCCTACGAGCAGTACTTC. The gene calls are TRBV5-6 and TRBJ2-7, with a tentative D call TRBD2 (5 bases). The CDR3 extends over 13 amino acids. Deletions cut 0 bases from V and 2 bases from J, with 6 bases between. Germline values: CDR1 SGHDT, CDR2 YYEEEE.

J is TRBJ2-1 and V is TRBV5-1; the match to TRBD2 covers 9 bases. Trimming cost V 2 bases and J 7 bases; bases outside gene matches: 4. This CDR3 comprises 14 residues. CDR1 SGHRS and CDR2 YFSETQ come from the germline V gene. The CDR3 loop is CASSLFLAGNEQFF. CDR3 DNA sequence: TGCGCCAGCAGCTTATTTCTAGCGGGGAATGAGCAGTTCTTC.

The chain carries TRBV6-1 and TRBJ2-6; D gene uncertain. With 7 bases removed from V and 0 bases from J, the gap between germline ends came to 7 bases. The V gene's germline CDR1 is MNHNS and CDR2 SASEGT. CDR3 length: 14 amino acids. CDR3 nucleotides: TGTGCCAGCACCCGAGACTCTGGGGCCAACGTCCTGACTTTC. As protein: CASTRDSGANVLTF.

In its sample, this clone was seen once. V is TRBV7-2 and J is TRBJ2-1; 10 bases agree with TRBD2. In germline, CDR1 is SGHTA, CDR2 FQGNSA. The CDR3 sequence is 19 residues long. The junction had 13 bases not matched to a gene; V was cut back by 5 bases and J by 0 bases. The CDR3 loop is CASSGTLAGVTLSYNEQFF. The DNA of the CDR3 is TGTGCCAGCAGCGGTACGCTAGCGGGGGTGACCCTCTCCTACAATGAGCAGTTCTTC.

The rearrangement uses TRBV5-1 and TRBJ1-2; tentative D call: TRBD1 (5 bases). The ends were cut back, 4 bases at V and 8 bases at J, with 15 bases in the middle. This CDR3 contains 13 residues. CDR1 is SGHRS, CDR2 YFSETQ, per germline. The CDR3 loop is CASSTGTSGGYTF. CDR3 bases: TGCGCCAGCAGCACCGGGACTTCGGGGGGCTACACCTTC.

The chain carries TRBV7-2 and TRBJ2-3; maybe TRBD1 (5 bases). Germline V gene data show CDR1 as SGHTA and CDR2 as FQGNSA. Trimming took off 1 base at V and 5 bases at J, with 13 bases between the two ends. The CDR3 has 15 residues. DNA of the CDR3: TGTGCCAGCAGCTTAGATGGGGCCGGAAAAGATACGCAGTATTTT. This translates into CASSLDGAGKDTQYF.

V gene TRBV4-1 combines with J gene TRBJ1-5, with D possibly matching TRBD1 (5 bases). Germline CDR1 reads MGHRA; CDR2 reads YSYEKL. The CDR3 covers 18 residues. The V and J ends lost 0 bases and 5 bases respectively, with 20 bases between them. The CDR3 sequence is CASSQDRALPPPDQPQHF. The CDR3 DNA reads TGCGCCAGCAGCCAAGACAGGGCACTACCGCCACCCGATCAGCCCCAGCATTTT.

The chain couples TRBV5-1 to TRBJ2-3, with D tentatively TRBD2 (7 bases). CDR1 and CDR2 from the germline V gene are SGHRS and YFSETQ. V dropped 3 bases and J dropped 1 base, with 24 bases sitting between them. The length of the CDR3 is 19 residues. CDR3 region: CASSSPPGGRGRGTDTQYF. DNA of the CDR3: TGCGCCAGCAGCTCCCCTCCGGGGGGCCGCGGTCGAGGCACAGATACGCAGTATTTT.

This clone was observed a handful of times. This chain joins TRBV7-2 and TRBJ1-5; 8 positions agree with TRBD1. V trimming: 10 bases; J trimming: 7 bases; junction bases outside the gene matches: 9. CDR3 length: 13 residues. The germline CDR1 and CDR2 sequences are SGHTA and FQGNSA. CDR3: CATASQGGQPQHF. CDR3 bases: TGTGCCACTGCCTCACAGGGGGGCCAGCCCCAGCATTTT.

This clone was seen only once. The V call is TRBV5-1, the J call TRBJ2-2; the D is unclear. The V gene's germline CDR1 is SGHRS and CDR2 YFSETQ. With 4 bases removed from V and 7 bases from J, the gap between germline ends came to 11 bases. The CDR3 extends over 13 amino acids. CDR3 sequence reads: CASSRRVGGELFF. CDR3 bases: TGCGCCAGCAGCCGTAGAGTCGGCGGGGAGCTGTTTTTT.

The V call is TRBV11-3, the J call TRBJ2-3; 14 bases fit TRBD2. In germline, CDR1 is SGHNT, CDR2 YENEEA. This CDR3 has 17 residues. V was pared by 4 bases and J by 3 bases, with 6 bases of the junction left unmatched. For the CDR3, the DNA is TGTGCCAGCAGCTCGCGCGGGACTAGCGGGGGAACAGATACGCAGTATTTT. Translated: CASSSRGTSGGTDTQYF.

This chain links TRBV18 with TRBJ2-5; TRBD1 matches at 7 bases. The J call could be wrong; TRBJ2-7 is a better fit for the DNA end. CDR1 and CDR2 (germline): KGHSH, LQKENI. The CDR3 has 14 amino acids. The chain's CDR3 is CASSLEGGLYEQYF. CDR3 in DNA: TGTGCCAGCTCACTGGAAGGGGGCCTGTACGAGCAGTACTTC.

J is TRBJ1-2 and V is TRBV5-4, with D perhaps TRBD1 (5 bases). V was shortened by 4 bases and J by 9 bases, with 13 bases between the two germline ends. Germline V gives CDR1 SGHNT, CDR2 YYREEE (reference sequence). This CDR3 region has 12 residues. The CDR3 here is CASSLSGGSYTF. CDR3 nucleotides: TGTGCCAGCAGCCTCAGCGGGGGGAGCTACACCTTC.

The chain has TRBV5-4 and TRBJ1-4, with 10 bases fitting TRBD1. The CDR3 has 14 residues. The V and J ends lost 2 bases and 8 bases, in that order; junction bases with no gene match: 3. Germline values: CDR1 SGHNT, CDR2 YYREEE (reference sequence). The CDR3 nucleotides are TGTGCCAGCAGCTTAGGACAGGGGGTCGAAAAACTGTTTTTT. Amino acids: CASSLGQGVEKLFF.

The chain joins TRBV11-3 to TRBJ2-1, with a tentative D call TRBD1 (5 bases). The length of the CDR3 is 15 residues. The germline V gene has CDR1 SGHNT and CDR2 YENEEA. V shed 7 bases and J shed 2 bases, with 15 bases lying between them. The CDR3, as DNA: TGTGCCAGCAAGGGGAAAACCCTGGCCTACAATGAGCAGTTCTTC. Its translation: CASKGKTLAYNEQFF. Full variable domain (missing parts from reference TRBV11-3 and TRBJ2-1): EAGVVQSPRYKIIEKKQPVAFWCNPISGHNTLYWYLQNLGQGPELLIRYENEEAVDDSQLPKDRFSAERLKGVDSTLKIQPAELGDSAVYLCASKGKTLAYNEQFFGPGTRLTVL.

V gene TRBV7-3 combines with J gene TRBJ2-5; 7 bases are a match to TRBD2. This CDR3 contains 14 residues. Losses at the gene ends were 2 bases for V and 5 bases for J; bases not matched to a gene: 5. The germline gives CDR1 SGHTA, CDR2 FQGTGA. The CDR3 sequence: CASSLSGAGETQYF. The CDR3 nucleotides are TGTGCCAGCAGCTTATCGGGAGCGGGGGAGACCCAGTACTTC.

This chain links TRBV27 with TRBJ2-7, with TRBD1 identical over 10 bases. The germline gives CDR1 MNHEY, CDR2 SMNVEV (reference sequence). Germline trimming cut 6 bases from V and 2 bases from J; bases unmatched to any gene: 4. The CDR3 is 14 amino acids. In DNA form, the CDR3 reads TGTGCCAGCAGACGACAGGGGGCGCCCTACGAGCAGTACTTC. It codes for CASRRQGAPYEQYF.

The chain combines TRBV7-9 with TRBJ1-1; weak D call: TRBD1 (6 bases). The germline V gene has CDR1 SEHNR and CDR2 FQNEAQ (reference sequence). This CDR3 spans 14 amino acids. The ends were cut back, 5 bases at V and 0 bases at J, with 10 bases in the middle. DNA of the CDR3: TGTGCCAGCAGCACCGGACAGCTGAACACTGAAGCTTTCTTT. Its protein product is CASSTGQLNTEAFF.

This rearrangement joins TRBV4-1 to TRBJ2-3; tentative D call: TRBD2 (6 bases). From germline, CDR1 is MGHRA and CDR2 YSYEKL. This CDR3 comprises 15 residues. Between the trimmed V and J ends, which lost 4 bases and 2 bases, there was a span of 13 bases. CDR3 DNA sequence: TGCGCCAGCAGCCCTGGGACTCGATTCACAGATACGCAGTATTTT. Protein sequence: CASSPGTRFTDTQYF.

The chain joins TRBV4-2 to TRBJ2-3, with 9 bases lining up with TRBD2. V was clipped by 0 bases and J by 2 bases; unmatched bases: 6. The CDR3 runs 17 residues. Germline V lookup: CDR1 LGHNA, CDR2 YNFKEQ. The DNA of the CDR3 is TGTGCCAGCAGCCAAGACCCTAGCGGGGTGATCACAGATACGCAGTATTTT. It codes for CASSQDPSGVITDTQYF.

The genes are TRBV9 and TRBJ2-3; 10 bases line up with TRBD1. The CDR3 consists of 15 residues. In germline, CDR1 is SGDLS, CDR2 YYNGEE. The ends lost 4 bases at V and 2 bases at J; junction bases unmatched: 4. The CDR3 loop reads CASSKGQGSTDTQYF. The CDR3, as DNA: TGTGCCAGCAGCAAGGGACAGGGGTCCACAGATACGCAGTATTTT.

The chain has TRBV18 and TRBJ1-1, with a tentative D call TRBD1 (5 bases). The CDR3 has 16 amino acids. The V and J ends lost 0 bases and 4 bases respectively, with 15 bases between them. CDR1 is KGHSH and CDR2 is LQKENI in the germline V gene. The CDR3 loop is CASSPPLSGGVTEAFF. The CDR3 DNA is TGTGCCAGCTCACCACCGCTTTCGGGGGGTGTCACTGAAGCTTTCTTT.

The chain has TRBV5-6 and TRBJ2-5; 10 positions agree with TRBD2. Germline V lookup: CDR1 SGHDT, CDR2 YYEEEE. The CDR3 has 17 residues. V dropped 0 bases and J dropped 4; count of bases not matched to a gene: 9. In nucleotides, the CDR3 is TGTGCCAGCAGCTTGGCCGGAAGCGGGGGGGCTGGAGAGACCCAGTACTTC. Translation: CASSLAGSGGAGETQYF. Combining the CDR3 with reference TRBV5-6 and TRBJ2-5 gives the whole variable domain DAGVTQSPTHLIKTRGQQVTLRCSPKSGHDTVSWYQQALGQGPQFIFQYYEEEERQRGNFPDRFSGHQFPNYSSELNVNALLLGDSALYLCASSLAGSGGAGETQYFGPGTRLLVL.

This chain's CDR3 is CASSQEWAIPIYNEQFF. The CDR3 nucleotides read TGCGCCAGCAGCCAAGAATGGGCCATACCTATCTACAATGAGCAGTTCTTC. The V and J genes are TRBV4-1 and TRBJ2-1, with D hard to call. The V and J ends lost 0 bases and 3 bases respectively, with 15 bases between them. CDR3 size: 17 residues. Per germline, CDR1 MGHRA and CDR2 YSYEKL.

The chain couples TRBV5-4 to TRBJ2-7; TRBD1 matches at 7 bases. The germline CDR1 and CDR2 sequences are SGHNT and YYREEE (reference sequence). Losses at the gene ends were 4 bases for V and 1 base for J; bases not matched to a gene: 5. The CDR3 loop spans 14 amino acids. The CDR3 DNA is TGTGCCAGCAGCGGGCAGGGGGATTCCTACGAGCAGTACTTC. Translating it yields CASSGQGDSYEQYF.

The chain has TRBV4-1 and TRBJ1-3; D uncertain. In germline, CDR1 is MGHRA, CDR2 YSYEKL. CDR3 length: 15 residues. V lost 0 bases and J lost 2, with 8 bases in between. This CDR3 is CASSQEEKAGNTIYF. Here the CDR3 DNA reads TGCGCCAGCAGCCAAGAGGAGAAGGCTGGAAACACCATATATTTT.

V is TRBV6-1 and J is TRBJ1-3; D ambiguous. This CDR3 is built from 13 residues. Trimming shortened V by 5 bases and J by 3 bases, and 8 bases separated the two germline ends. Germline CDR1 and CDR2: MNHNS and SASEGT. The chain's CDR3 is CASSLDFGNTIYF. The CDR3 region has the DNA TGTGCCAGCAGTTTAGATTTTGGAAACACCATATATTTT.

The J gene is TRBJ1-5, the V gene TRBV18; D is possibly TRBD1 (6 bases). The CDR3 covers 14 residues. Trimming cost V 4 bases and J 7 bases, with 14 bases left between them. Per germline, CDR1 KGHSH and CDR2 LQKENI. CDR3 bases: TGTGCCAGCTCACTGGACAGTTTTGGCCAGCCCCAGCATTTT. Its protein product is CASSLDSFGQPQHF. Looking up the rest from reference TRBV18 and TRBJ1-5 gives the full variable domain: NAGVMQNPRHLVRRRGQEARLRCSPMKGHSHVYWYRQLPEEGLKFMVYLQKENIIDESGMPKERFSAEFPKEGPSILRIQQVVRGDSAAYFCASSLDSFGQPQHFGDGTRLSIL.